These 32 T cell receptor beta chains were all obtained from the same sample, sequenced in a study of shared clonotypes between healthy human individuals. Repertoires were generated with immunoSEQ multiplex PCR, while TCRdb's copy carries only in-frame clones and drops some. Among roughly 2.2 million clones listed, roughly 92% were seen once. The specimen was naive CD4+ T cells from PBMCs. Indicated subset: CD45RA+ positively selected. The receptors were gathered from a man in his late teens or twenties in good health. Some clones in this sample may be carry-over from other donors' samples.

Concerning this clone itself: Additional DNA sequences in this sample encode the identical CDR3. This chain uses TRBV28 with TRBJ2-2; possibly TRBD2 for D (6 bases). CDR1 is MDHEN, CDR2 SYDVKM, per germline. The length of the CDR3 is 15 residues. Trimming took 2 bases from V and 5 from J, leaving 12 bases between them. CDR3 amino acids: CASSLRGAGTGELFF. In DNA, the CDR3 is TGTGCCAGCAGTTTACGGGGCGCGGGAACCGGGGAGCTGTTTTTT.

The chain couples TRBV5-1 to TRBJ2-5; no reliable D call. Trimming left V 0 bases short and J 1 base short, with 7 bases between. The germline V gene has CDR1 SGHRS and CDR2 YFSETQ. This CDR3 has 14 amino acids. The CDR3 loop is CASSLADTQETQYF. CDR3 in DNA: TGCGCCAGCAGCTTGGCGGATACCCAAGAGACCCAGTACTTC.

This chain connects TRBV6-6 to TRBJ1-1; D gene unclear. The CDR3 totals 14 residues. Trimming cost V 5 bases and J 3 bases, with 13 bases left between them. Germline assignment: CDR1 MNHNY and CDR2 SVGAGI (reference sequence). Here the CDR3 reads CASSVRTLDTEAFF. The DNA for the CDR3 is TGTGCCAGCAGTGTCAGGACCTTGGACACTGAAGCTTTCTTT.

The V and J genes are TRBV30 and TRBJ2-5; 7 bases are a match to TRBD1. V gave up 3 bases and J gave up 1 base; unmatched junction bases: 11. The CDR3 extends over 16 amino acids. Germline V CDR1 and CDR2: GTSNPN, SVGIG (reference sequence). The CDR3 sequence: CAWRGRTGDVQETQYF. CDR3 DNA: TGTGCCTGGAGGGGAAGAACAGGGGACGTCCAAGAGACCCAGTACTTC.

The V call is TRBV7-2, the J call TRBJ2-4; tentatively, D is TRBD1 (6 bases). The CDR3 runs 15 residues. The ends were cut back, 1 base at V and 9 bases at J, with 16 bases in the middle. CDR1 is SGHTA, CDR2 FQGNSA, per germline. This CDR3 is CASSLGPQGGGIQYF. In DNA, the CDR3 is TGTGCCAGCAGCTTAGGTCCACAGGGCGGTGGCATTCAGTACTTC.

This rearrangement joins TRBV6-6 to TRBJ2-7, with D possibly being TRBD1 or TRBD2 (6 bases each). V was pared by 6 bases and J by 3 bases, with 18 bases between. Germline V CDR1 and CDR2: MNHNY, SVGAGI (reference sequence). This CDR3 contains 15 residues. The CDR3 sequence is CASSLGRGGLYEQYF. The DNA for the CDR3 is TGTGCCAGCAGCCTAGGTCGAGGGGGGCTCTACGAGCAGTACTTC.

This sequence joins TRBV5-6 and TRBJ2-1; D not resolved. Germline CDR1 and CDR2: SGHDT and YYEEEE. This CDR3 is built from 16 residues. V lost 2 bases and J 0 bases, leaving 12 bases between the germline ends. The CDR3 sequence is CASSFKGGRSYNEQFF. CDR3 coding DNA: TGTGCCAGCAGCTTTAAAGGCGGTCGCTCCTACAATGAGCAGTTCTTC.

This rearrangement joins TRBV7-8 to TRBJ2-5, with D possibly being TRBD2 (7 bases). CDR1 SGHVS and CDR2 FQNEAQ come from the germline V gene. V was clipped by 5 bases and J by 5 bases, with 15 bases between them. There are 14 residues in the CDR3. The CDR3 region is CASSLRGARETQYF. Here the CDR3 DNA reads TGTGCCAGCAGCCTCCGGGGGGCTCGGGAGACCCAGTACTTC.

The chain carries TRBV7-9 and TRBJ2-5; D uncertain. CDR1 is SEHNR, CDR2 FQNEAQ, per germline (reference sequence). Trimming took 3 bases from V and 5 from J, leaving 10 bases between them. The CDR3 has 13 amino acids. Here the CDR3 DNA reads TGTGCCAGCAGCTTTCGAGATCGTGAGACCCAGTACTTC. It specifies CASSFRDRETQYF.

The chain carries TRBV2 and TRBJ2-3, with TRBD2 matching over 9 bases. There are 14 residues in the CDR3. With V trimmed by 10 bases and J by 6 bases, 11 bases remained unmatched. From germline, CDR1 is SNHLY and CDR2 FYNNEI. CDR3 in amino acids: CATLAGFAPDTQYF. Written as DNA, the CDR3 is TGTGCCACTCTAGCGGGGTTCGCCCCGGATACGCAGTATTTT.

As concerns this clone: At one end, the junction sequence differs from germline, possibly due to a read error. At the DNA level, this CDR3 is encoded by other sequences in the same sample as well. The V and J genes are TRBV9 and TRBJ2-2, with D perhaps being TRBD1 or TRBD2 (6 bases each). The CDR3 consists of 14 residues. Germline values: CDR1 SGDLS, CDR2 YYNGEE. The DNA of the CDR3 is TGTGCCAGTAGCGTAGCCGGGGGCGCCGGGGAGCTGTTTTTT. Its protein is CASSVAGGAGELFF.

V is TRBV9 and J is TRBJ2-3; 13 bases map to TRBD2. Germline loops: CDR1 SGDLS, CDR2 YYNGEE. CDR3 length equals 16 residues. The V segment lost 1 base and the J segment 2 bases; nucleotides outside the gene matches: 1. CDR3 in DNA: TGTGCCAGCAGCGTAACTAGCGGGAGGGACACAGATACGCAGTATTTT. Its protein product is CASSVTSGRDTDTQYF. Combining the CDR3 with reference TRBV9 and TRBJ2-3 gives the whole variable domain DSGVTQTPKHLITATGQRVTLRCSPRSGDLSVYWYQQSLDQGLQFLIQYYNGEERAKGNILERFSAQQFPDLHSELNLSSLELGDSALYFCASSVTSGRDTDTQYFGPGTRLTVL.

This chain uses TRBV6-4 with TRBJ2-7, with D perhaps being TRBD1 or TRBD2 (5 bases each). Germline CDR1 is MRHNA and CDR2 is SNTAGT. The CDR3 is 14 residues long. Deletions cut 6 bases from V and 0 bases from J, with 12 bases between. The CDR3 loop is CASSGTGSSYEQYF. CDR3 sequence (DNA): TGTGCCAGCAGCGGGACGGGGAGCTCCTACGAGCAGTACTTC.

The J gene is TRBJ2-1, the V gene TRBV25-1; unclear D gene. CDR1 and CDR2 from the germline V gene are MGHDK and SYGVNS. V was trimmed by 2 bases and J by 12 bases, leaving 14 bases between them. This CDR3 contains 13 residues. CDR3 sequence reads: CASSENGGFRQFF. The DNA for the CDR3 is TGTGCCAGCAGTGAAAACGGCGGATTTAGGCAGTTCTTC.

This clone has only one observation. The rearrangement uses TRBV5-1 and TRBJ2-5; perhaps TRBD2 as D (6 bases). V lost 4 bases and J 5 bases, leaving 15 bases between the germline ends. The germline V gene has CDR1 SGHRS and CDR2 YFSETQ. The CDR3 loop spans 14 amino acids. CDR3 in amino acids: CASSPRVGGETQYF. The CDR3 coding sequence is TGCGCCAGCAGCCCCCGGGTCGGAGGGGAGACCCAGTACTTC.

The V gene is TRBV30, the J gene TRBJ2-1, with D hard to call. The V gene lost 3 bases and the J gene lost 7 bases, with 10 bases spanning the gap. The CDR3 is 12 amino acids. CDR1 GTSNPN and CDR2 SVGIG come from the germline V gene (reference sequence). The CDR3 loop reads CAWSPSQNEQFF. In DNA form, the CDR3 reads TGTGCCTGGAGCCCGTCCCAAAATGAGCAGTTCTTC.

This clone was picked up a small number of times. The chain recombines TRBV6-5 with TRBJ2-4, with unresolved D. Germline CDR1 and CDR2: MNHEY and SVGAGI. The CDR3 has 13 amino acids. V gave up 5 bases and J gave up 1 base, with 6 bases separating them. CDR3 coding DNA: TGTGCCAGCAGTAGCAGTGCCAAAAACATTCAGTACTTC. Translating gives CASSSSAKNIQYF.

This rearrangement joins TRBV19 to TRBJ2-4; D is perhaps TRBD1 (6 bases). CDR1 and CDR2 (germline): LNHDA, SQIVND (reference sequence). Trimming left V 10 bases short and J 0 bases short, with 19 bases between. This CDR3 comprises 16 residues. The CDR3 protein is CATTLGAGEAKNIQYF. Written as DNA, the CDR3 is TGTGCCACCACCCTTGGGGCAGGGGAAGCCAAAAACATTCAGTACTTC.

The CDR3 DNA reads as TGTGCCAGCAGCTTAGCGCTCCCGGGTAGGTCGGACTCCTACAATGAGCAGTTCTTC. This translates into CASSLALPGRSDSYNEQFF. The chain recombines TRBV7-9 with TRBJ2-1, with no clear D. The CDR3 totals 19 residues. The germline V gene encodes CDR1 SEHNR and CDR2 FQNEAQ (reference sequence). Trimming left V 0 bases short and J 0 bases short, with 18 bases between.

This chain links TRBV18 with TRBJ1-1; no clear D gene. The CDR3 has 13 amino acids. The germline V gene has CDR1 KGHSH and CDR2 LQKENI. The V and J ends lost 2 bases and 4 bases respectively, with 8 bases between them. DNA of the CDR3: TGTGCCAGCTCACCAGAGTTCCGCACTGAAGCTTTCTTT. Amino acids: CASSPEFRTEAFF.

The genes are TRBV11-2 and TRBJ1-4; D is unclear. CDR3 length: 13 residues. Germline CDR1 is SGHAT and CDR2 is FQNNGV. V lost 5 bases, J lost 4 bases, and 8 bases lay in between. DNA for the CDR3: TGTGCCAGCAGCCCGCGCCTTAATGAAAAACTGTTTTTT. This sequence encodes CASSPRLNEKLFF.

In DNA form, the CDR3 reads TGCAGCGTTGCCGTGGCCAGGGTTGGTTTCTACGAGCAGTACTTC. It yields the protein CSVAVARVGFYEQYF. The genes are TRBV29-1 and TRBJ2-7, with D perhaps matching TRBD1 (5 bases). In germline, CDR1 is SQVTM, CDR2 ANQGSEA. Trimming stripped 4 bases from V and 3 bases from J, with 19 bases between. The CDR3 is 15 residues long.

This chain joins TRBV28 and TRBJ1-1, with 10 bases fitting TRBD1. This CDR3 has 18 residues. The V gene end was trimmed by 8 bases and the J gene end by 2 bases; junction bases not matched to a gene: 17. From germline, CDR1 is MDHEN and CDR2 SYDVKM. CDR3 loop: CASRLLDRGRIRNTEAFF. Here the CDR3 DNA reads TGTGCCAGCCGGCTACTCGACAGGGGGCGAATCCGAAACACTGAAGCTTTCTTT.

This clone was counted once. This chain connects TRBV20-1 to TRBJ2-7; perhaps TRBD2 as D (5 bases). The CDR3 consists of 11 residues. From germline, CDR1 is DFQATT and CDR2 SNEGSKA (reference sequence). V lost 5 bases to trimming and J lost 5 bases, with 10 bases between them. The CDR3: CSASLGDEQYF. For the CDR3, the DNA is TGCAGTGCTTCCTTGGGAGACGAGCAGTACTTC.

The V gene is TRBV2, the J gene TRBJ2-1; perhaps TRBD2 as D (6 bases). V lost 2 bases and J lost 4, with 15 bases in between. CDR1 is SNHLY, CDR2 FYNNEI, per germline. The CDR3 contains 16 residues. The CDR3 region has the DNA TGTGCCAGCAGTGAAAGGCCCGGGAGCTTTTACAATGAGCAGTTCTTC. Translating it yields CASSERPGSFYNEQFF. The variable domain in full, with the rest retrieved from reference TRBV2 and TRBJ2-1, is EPEVTQTPSHQVTQMGQEVILRCVPISNHLYFYWYRQILGQKVEFLVSFYNNEISEKSEIFDDQFSVERPDGSNFTLKIRSTKLEDSAMYFCASSERPGSFYNEQFFGPGTRLTVL.

This clone was seen a handful of times. The chain links TRBV2 to TRBJ2-4; no reliable D call. CDR1 and CDR2 (germline): SNHLY, FYNNEI. The CDR3 totals 11 residues. V dropped 5 bases and J dropped 2 bases, with 1 base sitting between them. DNA of the CDR3: TGTGCCAGCAGTCCCAAAAACATTCAGTACTTC. Its protein product is CASSPKNIQYF. Complete variable domain (other parts from reference TRBV2 and TRBJ2-4): EPEVTQTPSHQVTQMGQEVILRCVPISNHLYFYWYRQILGQKVEFLVSFYNNEISEKSEIFDDQFSVERPDGSNFTLKIRSTKLEDSAMYFCASSPKNIQYFGAGTRLSVL.

V usage is TRBV23-1 and J usage is TRBJ2-7; 7 bases are shared with TRBD2. TRBV23-1 belongs to the ORF category, with a function that is uncertain. This CDR3 has 17 residues. V lost 0 bases, J lost 6 bases, and 14 bases stayed unmatched. DNA of the CDR3: TGCGCCAGCAGTCAATCAAAGGGAGGGCCTAGCGGTGGCGAGCAGTACTTC. Protein sequence: CASSQSKGGPSGGEQYF.

The chain couples TRBV6-1 to TRBJ1-5, with 8 bases matching TRBD1. The CDR3 contains 13 residues. The germline V gene encodes CDR1 MNHNS and CDR2 SASEGT. With 3 bases clipped from V and 5 bases from J, the junction kept 0 bases outside the gene matches. CDR3 loop: CASSETGDQPQHF. The DNA of the CDR3 is TGTGCCAGCAGTGAGACAGGGGATCAGCCCCAGCATTTT.

The chain couples TRBV28 to TRBJ1-1; a possible D gene is TRBD1 (5 bases). Germline values: CDR1 MDHEN, CDR2 SYDVKM. Trimming removed 4 bases from V and 3 bases from J, with 15 bases in between. This CDR3 has 15 residues. The CDR3 loop is CASSSRGGWYTEAFF. The CDR3 region has the DNA TGTGCCAGCAGTTCGAGGGGCGGATGGTACACTGAAGCTTTCTTT.

V and J are TRBV7-8 and TRBJ2-3; D is undetermined. Germline CDR1 SGHVS, CDR2 FQNEAQ. V was pared by 10 bases and J by 2 bases, with 10 bases between. There are 12 residues in the CDR3. DNA of the CDR3: TGTGCCACCCAGGTGCTCACAGATACGCAGTATTTT. The encoded protein is CATQVLTDTQYF.

CDR3 sequence reads: CAQAGTGRTEAFF. For the CDR3, the DNA is TGTGCTCAAGCAGGTACAGGGCGCACTGAAGCTTTCTTT. The genes are TRBV2 and TRBJ1-1; the D gene is possibly TRBD1 (6 bases). Germline V gene sequence: CDR1 SNHLY, CDR2 FYNNEI. This CDR3 is 13 amino acids long.

This chain joins TRBV2 and TRBJ2-7, with D possibly TRBD2 on 6 matching bases. Deletions cut 6 bases from V and 6 bases from J, with 24 bases between. Germline V gene data show CDR1 as SNHLY and CDR2 as FYNNEI. The CDR3 runs to 16 residues. The CDR3 is CASSATGSGNRSEQYF. The CDR3 DNA reads TGTGCCAGCAGCGCGACCGGGAGTGGGAACAGAAGCGAGCAGTACTTC.